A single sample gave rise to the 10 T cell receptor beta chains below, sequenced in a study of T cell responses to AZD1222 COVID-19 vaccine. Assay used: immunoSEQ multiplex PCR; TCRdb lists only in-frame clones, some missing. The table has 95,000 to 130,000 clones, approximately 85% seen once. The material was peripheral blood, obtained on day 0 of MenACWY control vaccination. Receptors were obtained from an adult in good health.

CDR3 coding DNA: TGTGCCAGCAGCTCCCGGACAGGGGGCGGAAACACCATATATTTT. Protein product: CASSSRTGGGNTIYF. The V call is TRBV7-2, the J call TRBJ1-3, with 11 bases fitting TRBD1. CDR1 and CDR2 (germline): SGHTA, FQGNSA. J was trimmed by 4 bases and V by 4 bases; bases with no gene match: 3. This CDR3 has 15 residues.

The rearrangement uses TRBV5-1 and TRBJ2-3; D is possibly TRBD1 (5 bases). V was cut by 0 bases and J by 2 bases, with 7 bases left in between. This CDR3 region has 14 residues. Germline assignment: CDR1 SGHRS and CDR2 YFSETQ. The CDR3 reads CASSLGGHTDTQYF. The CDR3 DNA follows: TGCGCCAGCAGCTTGGGCGGACACACAGATACGCAGTATTTT.

For the CDR3, the DNA is TGTGCCACCACGTACGACAGGGGCCCCTACGAGCAGTACTTC. Translating gives CATTYDRGPYEQYF. The genes are TRBV2 and TRBJ2-7; 8 bases fit TRBD1. The CDR3 spans 14 residues. Germline V gene sequence: CDR1 SNHLY, CDR2 FYNNEI. Trimming removed 10 bases from V and 2 bases from J; junction bases left unmatched: 10.

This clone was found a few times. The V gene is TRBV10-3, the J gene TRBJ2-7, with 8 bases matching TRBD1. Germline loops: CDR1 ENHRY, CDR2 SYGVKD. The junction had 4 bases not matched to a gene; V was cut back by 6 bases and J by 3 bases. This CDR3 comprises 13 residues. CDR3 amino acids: CAIRGTGDYEQYF. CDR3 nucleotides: TGTGCCATCAGGGGGACAGGAGACTACGAGCAGTACTTC.

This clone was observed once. CDR3 sequence (DNA): TGTGCCAGCAGCTTTTACCGGGACAGTGACTACGAGCAGTACTTC. Translated, it gives CASSFYRDSDYEQYF. This rearrangement joins TRBV7-2 to TRBJ2-7; TRBD1 matches at 7 bases. The CDR3 runs to 15 residues. Germline loops: CDR1 SGHTA, CDR2 FQGNSA. Losses at the gene ends were 3 bases for V and 3 bases for J; bases not matched to a gene: 8.

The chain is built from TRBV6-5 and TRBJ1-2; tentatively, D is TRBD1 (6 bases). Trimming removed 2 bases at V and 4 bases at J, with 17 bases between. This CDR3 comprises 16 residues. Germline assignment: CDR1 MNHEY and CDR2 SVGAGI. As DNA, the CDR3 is TGTGCCAGCAGTTACAATGAGCCAGGGGCTGGCTATGGCTACACCTTC. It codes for CASSYNEPGAGYGYTF.

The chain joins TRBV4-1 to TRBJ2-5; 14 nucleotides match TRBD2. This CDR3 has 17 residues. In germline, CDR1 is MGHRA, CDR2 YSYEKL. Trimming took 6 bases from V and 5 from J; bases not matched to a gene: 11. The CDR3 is CASSRGLAGGHMETQYF. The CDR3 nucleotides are TGCGCCAGCAGTCGCGGACTAGCGGGGGGCCACATGGAGACCCAGTACTTC.

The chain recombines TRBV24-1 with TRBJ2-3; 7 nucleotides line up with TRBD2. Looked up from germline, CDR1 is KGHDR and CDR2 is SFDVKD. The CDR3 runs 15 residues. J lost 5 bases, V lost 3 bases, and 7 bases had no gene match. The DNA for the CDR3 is TGTGCCACCAGTGATACCGGACTAGGTCAAGATACGCAGTATTTT. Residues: CATSDTGLGQDTQYF.

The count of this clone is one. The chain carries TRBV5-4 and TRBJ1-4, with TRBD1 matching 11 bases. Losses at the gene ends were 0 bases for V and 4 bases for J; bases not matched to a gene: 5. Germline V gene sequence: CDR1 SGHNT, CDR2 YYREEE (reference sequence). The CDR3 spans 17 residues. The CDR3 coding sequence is TGTGCCAGCAGCTTGGGCGGACAGGGGGCGGGTAATGAAAAACTGTTTTTT. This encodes CASSLGGQGAGNEKLFF.

This CDR3 reads CASSSYGTEQFF. Here the CDR3 DNA reads TGTGCCAGCAGCTCTTACGGGACCGAGCAGTTCTTC. The chain links TRBV7-2 to TRBJ2-1; D is tentatively TRBD1 or TRBD2 (5 bases each). This CDR3 spans 12 amino acids. Germline V gene data show CDR1 as SGHTA and CDR2 as FQGNSA. Trimming took off 4 bases at V and 10 bases at J, with 11 bases between the two ends.